These 29 T cell receptor beta chains were sequenced from one sample in a study of T-cell reconstitution after alpha-beta-depleted transplantation in children. The authors prepared the TCRbeta library with unique molecular identifiers. TCRdb re-called the PCR reads through MiXCR, storing one row per CDR3 protein. The sample shows some 550,000 distinct CDR3 sequences, roughly 23% of them seen only once. Specimen: PBMCs, mostly from graft donor cells, collected 360 days after TCRalphabeta/CD19-depleted stem cell transplant. The receptor source for this set is a boy in the first two years of life who had a stem cell transplant for acute myeloid leukemia, so the T cells may come from the graft donor.

This clonotype was counted a few times. CDR3 in amino acids: CSVGQILNEKLFF. The CDR3 bases are TGCAGCGTAGGACAGATCCTCAATGAAAAACTGTTTTTT. V is TRBV29-1 and J is TRBJ1-4, with a weak D call TRBD1 (6 bases). CDR1 is SQVTM, CDR2 ANQGSEA, per germline. There are 13 residues in the CDR3. The V end lost 6 bases, the J end lost 5 bases, and 13 bases lay between the germline ends.

This clonotype was seen repeatedly, ten times or more. J is TRBJ2-7 and V is TRBV30; D gene unclear. V was trimmed by 2 bases and J by 4 bases, leaving 12 bases between them. The CDR3 is 13 amino acids. Germline V gives CDR1 GTSNPN, CDR2 SVGIG (reference sequence). The CDR3 DNA reads TGTGCCTGGAGTTGGATCACTCCTTACGAGCAGTACTTC. Translation gives CAWSWITPYEQYF.

The chain is built from TRBV12-3 or TRBV12-4 and TRBJ2-1; D unclear. Trimming took off 6 bases at V and 4 bases at J, with 16 bases between the two ends. CDR3 length: 15 amino acids. The CDR3 sequence is CASRAADALYNEQFF. CDR3 nucleotides: TGTGCCAGCAGGGCGGCGGACGCCCTTTACAATGAGCAGTTCTTC.

This clonotype was detected many times. The V and J genes are TRBV20-1 and TRBJ2-4; D ambiguous. This CDR3 spans 18 amino acids. Germline V lookup: CDR1 DFQATT, CDR2 SNEGSKA (reference sequence). The ends were cut back, 0 bases at V and 0 bases at J, with 18 bases in the middle. In DNA form, the CDR3 reads TGCAGTGCTAGAGAGGCCTTTGGAGAACCTCTAGCCAAAAACATTCAGTACTTC. This sequence encodes CSAREAFGEPLAKNIQYF.

This clonotype appeared a few times. CDR3 in DNA: TGCGCCAGCAGCCAAACTAGCGGGGGGGACAATGAGCAGTTCTTC. Protein: CASSQTSGGDNEQFF. This chain uses TRBV4-3 with TRBJ2-1; TRBD2 matches at 13 bases. This CDR3 region has 15 residues. J was trimmed by 5 bases and V by 2 bases; bases with no gene match: 0. The germline gives CDR1 LGHNA, CDR2 YSLEER.

In its sample, this clonotype was seen a few times. This chain links TRBV15 with TRBJ2-7; unclear D gene. CDR3 length equals 15 residues. CDR1 is LNHNV and CDR2 is YYDKDF in the germline V gene (reference sequence). Trimming cost V 0 bases and J 2 bases, with 11 bases left between them. Here the CDR3 DNA reads TGTGCCACCAGCAGAGATCCCGGACCAACCTACGAGCAGTACGTC. This gives the protein CATSRDPGPTYEQYV.

The chain uses TRBV7-8 and TRBJ2-1; unclear D gene. CDR3 size: 13 residues. Trimming removed 0 bases at V and 13 bases at J, with 13 bases between. CDR1 and CDR2 (germline): SGHVS, FQNEAQ. The CDR3: CASSLAPRILQFF. The CDR3 nucleotides are TGTGCCAGCAGCTTAGCACCCAGAATTCTTCAGTTCTTC.

This clonotype showed up just a few times. V gene TRBV15 combines with J gene TRBJ2-5; D is unresolved. This CDR3 has 14 residues. Trimming removed 1 base at V and 5 bases at J, with 11 bases between. CDR1 and CDR2 (germline): LNHNV, YYDKDF (reference sequence). For the CDR3, the DNA is TGTGCCACCAGCAGAGGAGAGGTCCGCGAGACCCAGTACTTC. Residues: CATSRGEVRETQYF.

The table lists this clonotype with a few counts. This chain connects TRBV13 to TRBJ2-7, with D perhaps TRBD2 (5 bases). V shed 5 bases and J shed 1 base, with 9 bases lying between them. Germline V gives CDR1 PRHDT, CDR2 FYEKMQ (reference sequence). This CDR3 contains 13 residues. The CDR3 is CASSMGVSYEQYF. The CDR3 region has the DNA TGTGCCAGCAGCATGGGAGTTTCCTACGAGCAGTACTTC.

This clonotype has ten or more counts. The CDR3 DNA follows: TGTGCCAGCAGTTACTCCAGGGCCAATGAGCAGTTCTTC. Translated, it gives CASSYSRANEQFF. V is TRBV2 and J is TRBJ2-1; a possible D gene is TRBD1 (5 bases). CDR3 length equals 13 residues. V lost 5 bases to trimming and J lost 6 bases, with 11 bases between them. Germline CDR1 is SNHLY and CDR2 is FYNNEI.

This clonotype was found many times. The chain carries TRBV20-1 and TRBJ2-5; the D gene is possibly TRBD1 (6 bases). Trimming pared 3 bases from V and 4 bases from J, leaving 15 bases between. There are 14 residues in the CDR3. Germline V CDR1 and CDR2: DFQATT, SNEGSKA (reference sequence). CDR3 loop: CSARGRVGGETQYF. CDR3 DNA sequence: TGCAGTGCTAGGGGCAGGGTAGGGGGAGAGACCCAGTACTTC.

This clonotype has ten or more counts. The rearrangement links TRBV7-3 to TRBJ2-2; tentatively, D is TRBD1 (5 bases). CDR3 length: 17 residues. Trimming took off 2 bases at V and 3 bases at J, with 16 bases between the two ends. CDR1 SGHTA and CDR2 FQGTGA come from the germline V gene. The CDR3 loop reads CASSLPGRAAYTGELFF. Here the CDR3 DNA reads TGTGCCAGCAGCTTACCCGGCAGGGCGGCTTACACCGGGGAGCTGTTTTTT. Based on the CDR3 plus reference TRBV7-3 and TRBJ2-2, the full variable domain is GAGVSQTPSNKVTEKGKYVELRCDPISGHTALYWYRQSLGQGPEFLIYFQGTGAADDSGLPNDRFFAVRPEGSVSTLKIQRTERGDSAVYLCASSLPGRAAYTGELFFGEGSRLTVL.

This clonotype was seen at least ten times. This chain joins TRBV20-1 and TRBJ2-5, with a weak D call TRBD1 (7 bases). The CDR3 sequence is 17 residues long. V lost 5 bases to trimming and J lost 1 base, with 23 bases between them. Per the germline V gene, CDR1 is DFQATT and CDR2 is SNEGSKA (reference sequence). The CDR3 sequence is CSAGGPPGGTVQETQYF. CDR3 bases: TGCAGTGCTGGCGGACCTCCGGGCGGGACAGTCCAAGAGACCCAGTACTTC.

This clonotype was observed many times. The chain has TRBV12-3 or TRBV12-4 and TRBJ2-1, with D uncertain. The CDR3 has 15 amino acids. The V gene lost 6 bases and the J gene lost 5 bases, with 17 bases spanning the gap. The CDR3 here is CASSPIVGYHNEQFF. The CDR3 nucleotides read TGTGCCAGCAGCCCCATAGTCGGGTACCACAATGAGCAGTTCTTC.

This clonotype was observed at least ten times. The chain combines TRBV29-1 with TRBJ1-2; a weak D match, TRBD1 (6 bases). Trimming stripped 4 bases from V and 2 bases from J, with 29 bases between. CDR3 length: 19 amino acids. Germline V gene sequence: CDR1 SQVTM, CDR2 ANQGSEA. The CDR3 reads CSVGPSNTGGESLNYGYTF. The CDR3 DNA reads TGCAGCGTTGGACCCAGCAACACCGGGGGCGAATCCCTAAACTATGGCTACACCTTC.

This clonotype has just one count. This rearrangement joins TRBV20-1 to TRBJ2-7; D is possibly TRBD1 (5 bases). This CDR3 region has 12 residues. V gave up 6 bases and J gave up 2 bases, with 11 bases separating them. Germline V lookup: CDR1 DFQATT, CDR2 SNEGSKA (reference sequence). The CDR3 protein is CSARTLTYEQYF. Here the CDR3 DNA reads TGCAGTGCAAGGACACTTACCTACGAGCAGTACTTC.

The genes are TRBV28 and TRBJ2-4, with D unresolved. V shed 8 bases and J shed 0 bases, with 14 bases lying between them. In germline, CDR1 is MDHEN, CDR2 SYDVKM. There are 15 residues in the CDR3. For the CDR3, the DNA is TGTGCCAGCTCCGACCCCCCTTTAGCCAAAAACATTCAGTACTTC. This gives the protein CASSDPPLAKNIQYF.

This clonotype was seen a few times. The chain joins TRBV5-6 to TRBJ1-5; D unclear. CDR1 is SGHDT, CDR2 YYEEEE, per germline. This CDR3 region has 13 residues. Trimming shortened V by 0 bases and J by 3 bases, and 4 bases separated the two germline ends. CDR3 nucleotides: TGTGCCAGCAGCTTGGCCTACAATCAGCCCCAGCATTTT. It encodes CASSLAYNQPQHF. The full variable domain, completed using reference TRBV5-6 and TRBJ1-5, is DAGVTQSPTHLIKTRGQQVTLRCSPKSGHDTVSWYQQALGQGPQFIFQYYEEEERQRGNFPDRFSGHQFPNYSSELNVNALLLGDSALYLCASSLAYNQPQHFGDGTRLSIL.

Many counts were recorded for this clonotype. The chain recombines TRBV18 with TRBJ2-3; either TRBD1 or TRBD2 may fit D (5 bases each). Germline CDR1 KGHSH, CDR2 LQKENI. V dropped 6 bases and J dropped 0 bases, with 13 bases sitting between them. This CDR3 is 15 amino acids long. The CDR3 bases are TGTGCCAGCTCCCGGTGGGACCAAAGCACAGATACGCAGTATTTT. Its protein product is CASSRWDQSTDTQYF.

This clonotype was seen more than once but under ten times. The V call is TRBV4-3, the J call TRBJ2-1, with D uncertain. The length of the CDR3 is 15 residues. Germline loops: CDR1 LGHNA, CDR2 YSLEER. With 1 base removed from V and 5 bases from J, the gap between germline ends came to 12 bases. As DNA, the CDR3 is TGCGCCAGCAGCCAAGGATGGGGTTCCCACAATGAGCAGTTCTTC. It specifies CASSQGWGSHNEQFF.

This clonotype occurred a few times. The rearrangement links TRBV20-1 to TRBJ2-7, with D unclear. The V gene's germline CDR1 is DFQATT and CDR2 SNEGSKA (reference sequence). V lost 6 bases to trimming and J lost 3 bases, with 18 bases between them. CDR3 size: 14 residues. The CDR3 protein is CSAQTGRSYYEQYF. CDR3 DNA sequence: TGCAGTGCCCAAACTGGCAGGTCCTACTACGAGCAGTACTTC.

This sequence joins TRBV18 and TRBJ2-3; D unresolved. This CDR3 spans 19 amino acids. Germline V gene data show CDR1 as KGHSH and CDR2 as LQKENI. Between the trimmed V and J ends, which lost 3 bases and 2 bases, there was a span of 24 bases. The CDR3 spells CASSPWATNALYDTDTQYF. The CDR3 DNA reads as TGTGCCAGCTCACCTTGGGCTACCAACGCTTTGTACGACACAGATACGCAGTATTTT.

This clonotype has at least ten counts. The chain carries TRBV20-1 and TRBJ1-2; D might be TRBD1 (5 bases). Trimming took off 3 bases at V and 6 bases at J, with 14 bases between the two ends. Germline V gene data show CDR1 as DFQATT and CDR2 as SNEGSKA (reference sequence). The CDR3 has 13 residues. The CDR3 here is CSASSGRENGYTF. For the CDR3, the DNA is TGCAGTGCTAGTTCAGGCAGGGAGAATGGCTACACCTTC.

The table lists this clonotype with a count of one. The chain employs TRBV18 and TRBJ2-1, with a tentative D call TRBD2 (8 bases). CDR3 length: 17 residues. CDR1 KGHSH and CDR2 LQKENI come from the germline V gene. Trimming removed 3 bases from V and 0 bases from J, with 15 bases in between. CDR3 nucleotides: TGTGCCAGCTCACCGCGGCGGGGGGACAGCTCCTACAATGAGCAGTTCTTC. It specifies CASSPRRGDSSYNEQFF.

This clonotype has a count of ten or more. This chain connects TRBV29-1 to TRBJ1-1; 8 bases match TRBD1. Germline lookup yields CDR1 SQVTM and CDR2 ANQGSEA. The CDR3 has 13 residues. V shed 6 bases and J 1 base; nucleotides not matched to a gene: 4. CDR3: CSVNRGRNTEAFF. The CDR3 DNA follows: TGCAGCGTCAACAGGGGGAGGAACACTGAAGCTTTCTTT.

This clonotype was picked up many times. The chain links TRBV12-3 or TRBV12-4 to TRBJ2-2; D may be TRBD1 (6 bases). The CDR3 extends over 14 amino acids. The V end was cut by 5 bases, the J end by 5 bases, with 12 bases between. This chain's CDR3 is CASSTGLGTGELFF. The CDR3 bases are TGTGCCAGCAGTACAGGGCTGGGAACCGGGGAGCTGTTTTTT.

This clonotype was counted between two and nine times. The chain recombines TRBV27 with TRBJ2-7; D is undetermined. This CDR3 spans 16 amino acids. Germline lookup yields CDR1 MNHEY and CDR2 SMNVEV (reference sequence). The germline V and J ends were trimmed by 0 bases and 0 bases, with 12 bases remaining between them. CDR3 residues: CASSLSIARPSYEQYF. The CDR3 bases are TGTGCCAGCAGTTTATCGATTGCTAGACCCTCCTACGAGCAGTACTTC.

This clonotype has ten or more counts. The V call is TRBV20-1, the J call TRBJ1-1; D remains unclear. Trimming left V 0 bases short and J 2 bases short, with 7 bases between. The germline V gene has CDR1 DFQATT and CDR2 SNEGSKA (reference sequence). There are 13 residues in the CDR3. The CDR3 here is CSARDLANTEAFF. The CDR3, as DNA: TGCAGTGCTAGAGATCTAGCCAACACTGAAGCTTTCTTT.

The V and J genes are TRBV7-9 and TRBJ2-1, with D hard to call. This CDR3 region has 12 residues. The germline V gene has CDR1 SEHNR and CDR2 FQNEAQ (reference sequence). Trimming took off 1 base at V and 12 bases at J, with 10 bases between the two ends. The CDR3 bases are TGTGCCAGCAGCTTAGGGGGATCCTTGCAGTTCTTC. Protein product: CASSLGGSLQFF.